This T cell receptor beta chain was documented in a study of CD8+CD57+ T cells in acquired aplastic anemia. Study as a whole: Mean read depth for CD4+ cells from healthy donors was about 9.9 million. The study's findings and limits: Controls did not differ significantly from patients in CD8+ Simpson's diversity. A set of 25 to 30 CD8+ CDR3 sequences was shared between patients and controls, and these sequences appeared highly expressed in patients.

A remark on this clonotype: Its target is not known. The junction departs from germline at one end; a sequencing error may be responsible.

The template for TCR beta VDJ and CDR3 sequence profiling was genomic DNA. MiXCR, applied by TCRdb to the reads, yields one record per CDR3 protein. The table records roughly 420,000 distinct CDR3 sequences, roughly 64% of them present only once. Germline V gives CDR1 SEHNR, CDR2 FQNEAQ (reference sequence). The CDR3 has 14 amino acids. This TCR came from a human donor in good health, serving as a control. Sample: sorted CD4+, CD8+, or CD8+CD57+ T cells (not recorded which) from PBMCs. V usage is TRBV7-9 and J usage is TRBJ2-7; D possibly corresponds to TRBD2 (6 bases). The CDR3 nucleotides are TGTGCCAGCAGCTTGGATAGCGGCTCCTACGATCAGCAGTTC. It translates to CASSLDSGSYDQQF.